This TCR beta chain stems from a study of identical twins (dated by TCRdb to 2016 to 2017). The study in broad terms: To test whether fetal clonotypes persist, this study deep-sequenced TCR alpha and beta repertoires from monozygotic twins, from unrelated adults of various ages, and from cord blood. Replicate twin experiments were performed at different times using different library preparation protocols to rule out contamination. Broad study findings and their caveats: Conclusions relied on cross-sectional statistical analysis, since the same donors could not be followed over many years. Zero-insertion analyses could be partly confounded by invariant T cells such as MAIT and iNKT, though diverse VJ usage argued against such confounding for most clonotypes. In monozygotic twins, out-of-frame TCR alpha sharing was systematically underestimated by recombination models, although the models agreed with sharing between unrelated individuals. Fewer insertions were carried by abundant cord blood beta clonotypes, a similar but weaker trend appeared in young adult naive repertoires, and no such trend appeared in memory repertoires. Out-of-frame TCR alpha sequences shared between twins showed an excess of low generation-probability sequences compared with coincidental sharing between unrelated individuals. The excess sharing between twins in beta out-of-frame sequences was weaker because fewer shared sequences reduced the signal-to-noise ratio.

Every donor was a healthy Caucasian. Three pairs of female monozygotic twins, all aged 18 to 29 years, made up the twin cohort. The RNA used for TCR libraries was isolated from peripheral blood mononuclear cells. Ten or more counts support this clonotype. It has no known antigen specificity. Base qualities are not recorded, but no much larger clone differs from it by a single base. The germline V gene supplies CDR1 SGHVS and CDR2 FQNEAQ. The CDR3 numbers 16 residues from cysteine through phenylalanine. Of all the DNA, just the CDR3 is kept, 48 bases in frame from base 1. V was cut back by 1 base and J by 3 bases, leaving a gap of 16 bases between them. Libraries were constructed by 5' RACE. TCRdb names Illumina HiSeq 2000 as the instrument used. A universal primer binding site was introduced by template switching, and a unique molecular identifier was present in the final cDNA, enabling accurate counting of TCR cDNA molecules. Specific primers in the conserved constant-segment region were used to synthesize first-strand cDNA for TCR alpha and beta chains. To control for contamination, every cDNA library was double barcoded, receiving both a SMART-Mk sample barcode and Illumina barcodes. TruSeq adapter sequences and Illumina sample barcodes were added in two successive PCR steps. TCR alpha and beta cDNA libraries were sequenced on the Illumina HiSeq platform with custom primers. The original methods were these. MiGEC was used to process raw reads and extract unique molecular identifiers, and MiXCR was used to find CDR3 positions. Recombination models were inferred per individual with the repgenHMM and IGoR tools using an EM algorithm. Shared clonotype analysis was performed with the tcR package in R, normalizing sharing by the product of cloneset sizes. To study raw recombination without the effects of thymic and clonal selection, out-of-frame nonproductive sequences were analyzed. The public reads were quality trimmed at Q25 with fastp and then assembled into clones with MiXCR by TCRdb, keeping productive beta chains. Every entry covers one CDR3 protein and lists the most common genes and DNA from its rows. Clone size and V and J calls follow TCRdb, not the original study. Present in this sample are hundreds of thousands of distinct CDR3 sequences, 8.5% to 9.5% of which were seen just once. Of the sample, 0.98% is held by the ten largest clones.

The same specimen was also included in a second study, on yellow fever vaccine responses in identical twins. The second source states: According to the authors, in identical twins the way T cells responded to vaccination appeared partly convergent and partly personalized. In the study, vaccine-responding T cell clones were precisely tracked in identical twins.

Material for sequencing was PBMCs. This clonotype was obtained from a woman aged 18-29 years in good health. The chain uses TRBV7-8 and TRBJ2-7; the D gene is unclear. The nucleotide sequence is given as TGTGCCAGCAGCTTAGGGTCCCTCATACGTAACTACGAGCAGTACTTC. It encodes CASSLGSLIRNYEQYF.